Listed below are T cell receptor beta chains from one sample, sequenced in a study of cytomegalovirus exposure and HLA in healthy donors. Sequencing was performed with immunoSEQ multiplex PCR; in TCRdb, only in-frame clones are kept and a portion is missing. Among 250,000 to 400,000 clones, 70% to 90% were seen once, and the ten largest hold over 0.9%. Sequencing input: PBMCs. The source of these receptors is a man aged 25-45 years in good health and CMV-seronegative. Both conserved end residues are part of each CDR3. A D gene is named only where the DNA matches it firmly. A row's size may be missing; if present it is once, few, many or a size class.

>11|TRBV20-1|once|TRBJ2-7|.
TGCAGTGCTTCACAGAGCTACGAGCAGTACTTC
CSASQSYEQYF
>15|TRBV7-2|.|TRBJ1-6|TRBD1
TGTGCCAGCAGCTTCCCGGGACAGGGCAGATCACCCCTCCACTTT
CASSFPGQGRSPLHF
>14|TRBV2|.|TRBJ1-2|TRBD1
TGTGCCACCGGTATGGGACAGGGAATTGGTGGCTACACCTTC
CATGMGQGIGGYTF
>13|TRBV19|.|TRBJ1-5|.
TGTGCCAGTAGTATAGAGAGGAATCAGCCCCAGCATTTT
CASSIERNQPQHF
>12|TRBV5-8|.|TRBJ2-7|.
TGTGCCAGCAGCAAATACTCCTACGAGCAGTACTTC
CASSKYSYEQYF
>16|TRBV7-9|once|TRBJ2-3|TRBD2
TGTGCCAGCAGCTCTGCTGGGACTAAAATTATTCCATCGCAGTATTTT
CASSSAGTKIIPSQYF
>14|TRBV5-1|few|TRBJ2-1|.
TGCGCCAGCAGCTTGGGACAGGTATACAATGAGCAGTTCTTC
CASSLGQVYNEQFF
>12|TRBV6-5|few|TRBJ2-1|TRBD1
TGTGCCAGCGGGACAGGCCAAAATGAGCAGTTCTTC
CASGTGQNEQFF
>18|TRBV27|.|TRBJ2-7|TRBD1
TGTGCCAGCAGTTTACGGCCCCCCGACAGGGGATCGTTGTACGAGCAGTACTTC
CASSLRPPDRGSLYEQYF
>15|TRBV7-6|.|TRBJ1-3|.
TGTGCCAGCAGCCCCGGACAGAGCTCTGGAAACACCATATATTTT
CASSPGQSSGNTIYF
>14|TRBV7-8|few|TRBJ2-2|TRBD1
TGTGCCAGCAGCGCCGGGACAGTGACCGGGGAGCTGTTTTTT
CASSAGTVTGELFF
>14|TRBV19|.|TRBJ2-7|TRBD1
TGTGCCAGTAGGGCCGGACAGGGGGCCTACGAGCAGTACTTC
CASRAGQGAYEQYF
>16|TRBV7-7|.|TRBJ2-3|TRBD2
TGTGCCAGCAGCTTAGGGGGACTAGCGGGCACAGATACGCAGTATTTT
CASSLGGLAGTDTQYF
>15|TRBV7-2|.|TRBJ2-5|TRBD2
TGTGCCAGCAGCTTAGCTAGCGGGGGTTTGCAGACCCAGTACTTC
CASSLASGGLQTQYF
>16|TRBV5-1|.|TRBJ2-7|TRBD1
TGCGCCAGCAGCTTCTTGGGGCTGACAGGGAAGGACGAGCAGTACTTC
CASSFLGLTGKDEQYF
>14|TRBV5-1|.|TRBJ1-2|TRBD1
TGCGCCAGCAGCGCCGACAGGGGGTCGGACGGCTACACCTTC
CASSADRGSDGYTF
>14|TRBV19|.|TRBJ1-4|.
TGTGCCAGTCAAAACGCAGGGTCTAATGAAAAACTGTTTTTT
CASQNAGSNEKLFF